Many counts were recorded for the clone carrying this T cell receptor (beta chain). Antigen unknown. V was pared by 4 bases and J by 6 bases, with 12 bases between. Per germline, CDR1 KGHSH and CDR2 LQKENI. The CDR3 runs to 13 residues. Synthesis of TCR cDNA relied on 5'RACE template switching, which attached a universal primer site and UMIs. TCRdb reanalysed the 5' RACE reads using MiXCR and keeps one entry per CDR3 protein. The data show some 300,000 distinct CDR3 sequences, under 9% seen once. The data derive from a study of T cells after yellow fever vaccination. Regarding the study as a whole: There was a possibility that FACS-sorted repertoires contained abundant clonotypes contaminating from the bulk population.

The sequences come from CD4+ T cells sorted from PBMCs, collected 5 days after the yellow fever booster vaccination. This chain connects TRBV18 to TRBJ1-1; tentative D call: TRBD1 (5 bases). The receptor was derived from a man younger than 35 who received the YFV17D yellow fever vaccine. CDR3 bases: TGTGCCAGCTCACTGAAAACAGGACCTGAAGCTTTCTTT. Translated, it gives CASSLKTGPEAFF.